The 2 T cell receptor beta chains below were found in one sample sequenced in a study of blood T cell repertoires in COVID-19 (dated by TCRdb to 2019 to 2021). The library was prepared using the immunoSEQ multiplex PCR assay. Imported from immuneACCESS, the table was reduced by TCRdb to in-frame sequences with V and J called. These copies leave out some clones; in studies compared against another copy, an unresolved V gene accounts for under half, and the cause of the remainder is not known. This sample holds about 180,000 clones; under 90% were observed only once. The ten largest account for 10% to 13% of the sample. Sequencing was performed on peripheral blood. All receptors derive from a woman of 80 years or more with active or convalescent COVID-19.

V and J are TRBV24-1 and TRBJ2-2; maybe TRBD1 (5 bases). This CDR3 is built from 16 residues. Germline-derived CDR1 and CDR2 are KGHDR and SFDVKD. Trimming removed 3 bases from V and 6 bases from J, with 16 bases in between. The CDR3 region is CATSDPDSGIPGELFF. In DNA form, the CDR3 reads TGTGCCACCAGTGATCCCGACTCAGGGATACCCGGGGAGCTGTTTTTT.

The chain recombines TRBV19 with TRBJ1-6; 7 bases map to TRBD1. V lost 5 bases and J lost 5; bases outside the gene matches: 6. CDR1 is LNHDA and CDR2 is SQIVND in the germline V gene (reference sequence). The CDR3 extends over 15 amino acids. This CDR3 reads CASSQRQGNNSPLHF. In DNA, the CDR3 is TGTGCCAGTAGTCAACGACAGGGTAATAATTCACCCCTCCACTTT.